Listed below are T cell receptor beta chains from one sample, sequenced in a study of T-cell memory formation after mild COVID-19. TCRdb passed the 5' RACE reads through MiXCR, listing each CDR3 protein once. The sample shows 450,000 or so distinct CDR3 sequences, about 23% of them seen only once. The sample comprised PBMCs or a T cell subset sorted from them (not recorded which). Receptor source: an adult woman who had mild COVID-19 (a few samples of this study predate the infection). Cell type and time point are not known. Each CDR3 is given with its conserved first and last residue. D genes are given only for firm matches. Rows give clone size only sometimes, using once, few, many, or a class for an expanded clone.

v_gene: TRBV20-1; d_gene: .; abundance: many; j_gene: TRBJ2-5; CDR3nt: TGCAGTGCGGATACTAGGTTGGAGACCCAGTACTTC; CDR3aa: CSADTRLETQYF
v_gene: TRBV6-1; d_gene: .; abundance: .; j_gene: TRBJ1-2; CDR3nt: TGTGCCAGCAGTGTAACAGGAAAAGCTAACTATGGCTACACCTTC; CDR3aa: CASSVTGKANYGYTF
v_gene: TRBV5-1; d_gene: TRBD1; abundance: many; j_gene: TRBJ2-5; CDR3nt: TGCGCCAGCAGCCTGGGCCTCCGGGACAGAGAAGAGACCCAGTACTTC; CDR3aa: CASSLGLRDREETQYF
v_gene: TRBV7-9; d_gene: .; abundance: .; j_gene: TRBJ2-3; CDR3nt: TGTGCCAGCAGTCTCTGGAGGGGGCCGACAGATACGCAGTATTTT; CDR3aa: CASSLWRGPTDTQYF
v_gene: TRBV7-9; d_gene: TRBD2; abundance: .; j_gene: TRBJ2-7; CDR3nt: TGTGCCAGCAGCTCAGGGCGGGGGACTTACGAGCAGTACTTC; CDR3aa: CASSSGRGTYEQYF
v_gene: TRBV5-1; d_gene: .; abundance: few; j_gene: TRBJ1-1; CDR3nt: TGCGCCAGCAGCTGGGACCCAGGGTACACTGAAGCTTTCTTT; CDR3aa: CASSWDPGYTEAFF
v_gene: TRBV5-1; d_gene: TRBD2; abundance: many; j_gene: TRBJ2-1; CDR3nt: TGCGCCAGCAGCTTGGGGCGACTAGCGGGAGGGTCGAATGAGCAGTTCTTC; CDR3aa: CASSLGRLAGGSNEQFF
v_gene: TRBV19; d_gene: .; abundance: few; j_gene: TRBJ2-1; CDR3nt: TGTGCCAGTAGTATAGATTGGCCAGGGGCCTACAATGAGCAGTTCTTC; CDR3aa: CASSIDWPGAYNEQFF
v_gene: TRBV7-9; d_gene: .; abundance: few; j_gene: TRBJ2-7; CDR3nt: TGTGCCAGCACCGAGTTGGGGGAATCCAGCTCCTACGAGCAGTACTTC; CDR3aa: CASTELGESSSYEQYF
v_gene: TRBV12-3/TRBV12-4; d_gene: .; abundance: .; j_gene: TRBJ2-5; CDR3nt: TGTGCCAGCAGTATGCCGGTGGAGGAGACCCAGTACTTC; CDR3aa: CASSMPVEETQYF
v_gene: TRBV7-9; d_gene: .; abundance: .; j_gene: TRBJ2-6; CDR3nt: TGTGCCAGCAGAGGGCCCGCCTCTGGGGCCAACGTCCTGACTTTC; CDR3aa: CASRGPASGANVLTF
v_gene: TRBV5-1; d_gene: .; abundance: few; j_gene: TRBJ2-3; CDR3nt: TGCGCCAGCAGCTTGCGTTCCACAGCGGCCCTACCCGCCACAGATACGCAGTATTTT; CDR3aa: CASSLRSTAALPATDTQYF
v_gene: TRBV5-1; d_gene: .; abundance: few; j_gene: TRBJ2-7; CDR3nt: TGCGCCAGCAGCTTGTGGGGCGACCACGAGCAGTACTTC; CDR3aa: CASSLWGDHEQYF
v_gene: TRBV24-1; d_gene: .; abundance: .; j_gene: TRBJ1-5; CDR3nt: TGTGCCACCAGTGATCCACCTAGCAGTCAGCCCCAGCATTTT; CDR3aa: CATSDPPSSQPQHF
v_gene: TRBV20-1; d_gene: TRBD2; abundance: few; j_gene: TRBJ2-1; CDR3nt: TGCAGTGCAAACCAAGCGGGAATGAATGAGCAGTTCTTC; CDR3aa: CSANQAGMNEQFF
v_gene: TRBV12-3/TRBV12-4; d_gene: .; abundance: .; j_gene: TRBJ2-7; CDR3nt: TGTGCCAGCAGCCGGGACTCAGACTACGAGCAGTACTTC; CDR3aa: CASSRDSDYEQYF
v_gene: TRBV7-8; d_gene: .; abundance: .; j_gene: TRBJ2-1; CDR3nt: TGTGCCAGCGCCCCCGTATGGGGGCAAGGGGGTGAGCAGTTCTTC; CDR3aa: CASAPVWGQGGEQFF
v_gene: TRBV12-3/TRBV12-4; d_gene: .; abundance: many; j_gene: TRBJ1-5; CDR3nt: TGTGCCAGCAGCCTGGGCCAGGGCAATCAGCCCCAGCATTTT; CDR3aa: CASSLGQGNQPQHF
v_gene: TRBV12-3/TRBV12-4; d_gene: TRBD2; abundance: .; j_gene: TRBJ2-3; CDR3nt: TGTGCCAGCAGCACCTCTAGCGGAAGCACAGATACGCAGTATTTT; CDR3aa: CASSTSSGSTDTQYF
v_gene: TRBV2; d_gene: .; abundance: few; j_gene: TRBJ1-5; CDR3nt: TGTGCCAGCAGACCTGAGGACAATCAGCCCCAGCATTTT; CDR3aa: CASRPEDNQPQHF
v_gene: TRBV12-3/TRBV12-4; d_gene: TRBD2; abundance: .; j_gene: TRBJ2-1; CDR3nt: TGTGCCAGCAGTCCCGGACTGGCCGGACTAGCCGGGTTCTTC; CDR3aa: CASSPGLAGLAGFF
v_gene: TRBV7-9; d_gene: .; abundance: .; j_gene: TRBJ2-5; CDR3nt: TGTGCCAGCAACTTACGCGGCGGGCACCAAGAGACCCAGTACTTC; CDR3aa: CASNLRGGHQETQYF
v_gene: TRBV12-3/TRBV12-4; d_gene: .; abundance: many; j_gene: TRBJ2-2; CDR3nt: TGTGCCAGCAGTTTAGGCATCGGGGAGCTGTTTTTT; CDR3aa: CASSLGIGELFF
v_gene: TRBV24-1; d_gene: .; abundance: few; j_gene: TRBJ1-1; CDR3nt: TGTGCCACCAGTTCTGGTGGGGACACTGAAGCTTTCTTT; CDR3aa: CATSSGGDTEAFF
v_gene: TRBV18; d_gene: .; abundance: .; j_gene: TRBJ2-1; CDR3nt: TGTGCCAGCTCACCCCTCGGAGGCGCGGGTGCCCTAGGGAATGAGCAGTTCTTC; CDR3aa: CASSPLGGAGALGNEQFF